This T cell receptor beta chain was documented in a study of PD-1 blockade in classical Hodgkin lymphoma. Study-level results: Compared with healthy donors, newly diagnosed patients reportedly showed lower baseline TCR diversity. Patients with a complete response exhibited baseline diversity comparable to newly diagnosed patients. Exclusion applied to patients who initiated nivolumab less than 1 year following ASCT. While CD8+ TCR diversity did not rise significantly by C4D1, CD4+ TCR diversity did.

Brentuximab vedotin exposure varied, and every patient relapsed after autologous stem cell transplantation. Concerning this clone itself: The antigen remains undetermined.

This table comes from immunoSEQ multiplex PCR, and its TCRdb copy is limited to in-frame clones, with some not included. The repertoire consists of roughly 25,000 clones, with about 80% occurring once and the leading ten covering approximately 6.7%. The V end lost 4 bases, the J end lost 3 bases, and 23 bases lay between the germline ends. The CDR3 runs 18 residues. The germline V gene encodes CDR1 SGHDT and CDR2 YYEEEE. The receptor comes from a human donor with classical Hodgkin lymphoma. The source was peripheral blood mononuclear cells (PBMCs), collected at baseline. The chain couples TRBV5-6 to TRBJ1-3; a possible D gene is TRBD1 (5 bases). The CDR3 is CASSLRRDLGRGGNTIYF. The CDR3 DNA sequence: TGTGCCAGCAGCCTCCGCCGGGACCTTGGGCGAGGTGGAAACACCATATATTTT.